Detailed here is one T cell receptor (beta chain). The germline V and J ends were trimmed by 5 bases and 4 bases, with 17 bases remaining between them. Germline-derived CDR1 and CDR2 are SEHNR and FQNEAQ (reference sequence). The CDR3 runs 15 residues. As TCR cDNA was made by 5'RACE template switching, a universal primer site and UMIs were added. TCRdb redid the calling of the 5' RACE reads with MiXCR, one entry per CDR3 protein. The sample carries some 96,000 distinct CDR3 sequences, about 8.8% recorded once. These data come from a study of T cells after yellow fever vaccination. Study-level results: FACS-sorted repertoires could contain abundant clonotypes contaminating from the bulk population. Most primary-vaccination clones reappeared after the booster (about 95% CD4, roughly 88% CD8).

This TCR came from a man younger than 35 who received the YFV17D yellow fever vaccine. V usage is TRBV7-9 and J usage is TRBJ1-2, with D unclear. The starting material was CD8+ T cells not binding an NS4B(214-222) dextramer, sorted from PBMCs, obtained approximately 15 days after the first yellow fever vaccination. CDR3 residues: CASSPPTVRSYGYTF. For the CDR3, the DNA is TGTGCCAGCAGCCCACCCACGGTACGGTCCTATGGCTACACCTTC.